This passage covers 17 T cell receptor beta chains from one sample sequenced in a study of blood T cell repertoires in COVID-19. The method was immunoSEQ multiplex PCR; TCRdb's version includes in-frame clones alone and lacks a portion of them. Of some 400,000 clones in the sample, roughly 92% were seen once. Material for sequencing was PBMCs or T cells enriched from blood (not recorded which). These receptors all come from a woman between 40 and 55 years old who had been exposed to COVID-19.

The J gene is TRBJ2-2, the V gene TRBV15; TRBD1 aligns across 7 bases. Losses at the gene ends were 3 bases for V and 3 bases for J; bases not matched to a gene: 1. Germline CDR1 LNHNV, CDR2 YYDKDF (reference sequence). The CDR3 spans 14 residues. CDR3 sequence reads: CATSRQGDTGELFF. DNA of the CDR3: TGTGCCACCAGCAGGCAGGGGGACACCGGGGAGCTGTTTTTT.

The chain recombines TRBV2 with TRBJ1-5, with no clear D. This CDR3 spans 15 amino acids. The V gene's germline CDR1 is SNHLY and CDR2 FYNNEI. The V and J ends lost 4 bases and 0 bases respectively, with 10 bases between them. The CDR3 DNA is TGTGCCAGCAGTGGAGGAGGGTATAGCAATCAGCCCCAGCATTTT. Amino acids: CASSGGGYSNQPQHF.

The rearrangement joins TRBV13 to TRBJ2-1; unclear D gene. The germline V gene encodes CDR1 PRHDT and CDR2 FYEKMQ (reference sequence). The CDR3 contains 17 residues. Trimming stripped 3 bases from V and 8 bases from J, with 23 bases between. The CDR3 reads CASSFQQVKMGEDEQFF. CDR3 bases: TGTGCCAGCAGCTTTCAGCAGGTGAAGATGGGTGAAGATGAGCAGTTCTTC.

This chain links TRBV19 with TRBJ2-3; D may be TRBD2 (5 bases). Trimming removed 9 bases at V and 6 bases at J, with 22 bases between. Germline V gene sequence: CDR1 LNHDA, CDR2 SQIVND (reference sequence). The CDR3 totals 15 residues. CDR3 loop: CASSLPDTRGDTQYF. CDR3 nucleotide sequence: TGTGCCAGCTCCCTCCCAGATACCAGAGGGGATACGCAGTATTTT.

The chain is built from TRBV15 and TRBJ1-5; TRBD1 agrees at 8 bases. The CDR3 is made up of 15 amino acids. V trimming: 9 bases; J trimming: 1 base; junction bases outside the gene matches: 8. The germline V gene has CDR1 LNHNV and CDR2 YYDKDF (reference sequence). CDR3 nucleotides: TGTGCCACAGGACAGGGAGGGACAAGCAATCAGCCCCAGCATTTT. Protein: CATGQGGTSNQPQHF. Full variable domain (rest looked up from reference TRBV15 and TRBJ1-5): DAMVIQNPRYQVTQFGKPVTLSCSQTLNHNVMYWYQQKSSQAPKLLFHYYDKDFNNEADTPDNFQSRRPNTSFCFLDIRSPGLGDTAMYLCATGQGGTSNQPQHFGDGTRLSIL.

This chain joins TRBV27 and TRBJ1-4, with 9 bases identical to TRBD1. J was trimmed by 10 bases and V by 4 bases; bases with no gene match: 10. The germline V gene has CDR1 MNHEY and CDR2 SMNVEV (reference sequence). There are 15 residues in the CDR3. CDR3 residues: CASSSWTGVAGKLFF. DNA for the CDR3: TGTGCCAGCAGTTCCTGGACAGGGGTGGCCGGAAAACTGTTTTTT.

The genes are TRBV29-1 and TRBJ2-1, with 8 bases matching TRBD1. Germline trimming cut 6 bases from V and 8 bases from J; bases unmatched to any gene: 15. The CDR3 consists of 15 residues. CDR1 and CDR2 from the germline V gene are SQVTM and ANQGSEA. CDR3 protein: CSVPDRGELWDEQFF. Written as DNA, the CDR3 is TGCAGCGTACCCGACAGGGGTGAACTCTGGGATGAGCAGTTCTTC.

In DNA form, the CDR3 reads TGTGCCAGCAGCCTCGGTAGGGGCTCTGGGGCCAACGTCCTGACTTTC. Encoded protein: CASSLGRGSGANVLTF. This rearrangement joins TRBV3-1 (or the pseudogene TRBV3-2) to TRBJ2-6, with D perhaps matching TRBD1 (5 bases). The germline V and J ends were trimmed by 4 bases and 0 bases, with 10 bases remaining between them. Germline V CDR1 and CDR2: LGHDT, YNNKEL (reference sequence). This CDR3 region has 16 residues.

This chain uses TRBV3-1 (or the pseudogene TRBV3-2) with TRBJ2-7, with 7 positions matching TRBD2. The V gene's germline CDR1 is LGHDT and CDR2 YNNKEL (reference sequence). V trimming: 4 bases; J trimming: 3 bases; junction bases outside the gene matches: 0. This CDR3 region has 12 residues. The CDR3 nucleotides are TGTGCCAGCAGCCGGGGGGGCTACGAGCAGTACTTC. It yields the protein CASSRGGYEQYF.

The rearrangement joins TRBV5-1 to TRBJ2-5, with TRBD1 matching over 7 bases. This CDR3 comprises 15 residues. The V gene end was trimmed by 5 bases and the J gene end by 2 bases; junction bases not matched to a gene: 9. Looked up from germline, CDR1 is SGHRS and CDR2 is YFSETQ. The CDR3 nucleotides are TGCGCCAGCAGATCCAGGGACAGCCAGCAAGAGACCCAGTACTTC. It translates to CASRSRDSQQETQYF.

The chain combines TRBV5-6 with TRBJ1-5; 7 bases match TRBD1. Trimming cost V 1 base and J 6 bases; bases outside gene matches: 7. This CDR3 has 15 amino acids. Germline V gene sequence: CDR1 SGHDT, CDR2 YYEEEE. In DNA form, the CDR3 reads TGTGCCAGCAGCTTGTTTCAGGGGGTAGGTCAGCCCCAGCATTTT. Its protein product is CASSLFQGVGQPQHF.

This chain connects TRBV7-6 to TRBJ1-2, with D maybe TRBD1 (6 bases). This CDR3 spans 13 amino acids. The V gene lost 5 bases and the J gene lost 2 bases, with 9 bases spanning the gap. Per the germline V gene, CDR1 is SGHVS and CDR2 is FNYEAQ. The CDR3 DNA is TGTGCCAGCAGCCCCGACAGGAACTATGGCTACACCTTC. Protein sequence: CASSPDRNYGYTF.

V is TRBV7-2 and J is TRBJ2-3; TRBD2 matches 8 bases. J lost 2 bases, V lost 5 bases, and 9 bases had no gene match. The CDR3 has 16 amino acids. Germline V CDR1 and CDR2: SGHTA, FQGNSA. DNA of the CDR3: TGTGCCAGCAGCATAACTAGCGGAGCTATCACAGATACGCAGTATTTT. This encodes CASSITSGAITDTQYF.

This chain links TRBV2 with TRBJ1-2, with D unclear. The ends were cut back, 0 bases at V and 1 base at J, with 15 bases in the middle. The germline CDR1 and CDR2 sequences are SNHLY and FYNNEI. The length of the CDR3 is 17 residues. The CDR3 nucleotides read TGTGCCAGCAGTGAAGCGCGGCTTCGACGGGGTAACTATGGCTACACCTTC. Encoded protein: CASSEARLRRGNYGYTF.

The J gene is TRBJ2-4, the V gene TRBV9; no clear D gene. There are 16 residues in the CDR3. Germline values: CDR1 SGDLS, CDR2 YYNGEE. V lost 0 bases, J lost 0 bases, and 10 bases lay in between. The CDR3 region has the DNA TGTGCCAGCAGCGTAGGACACGATATAGCCAAAAACATTCAGTACTTC. Translation gives CASSVGHDIAKNIQYF.

The chain carries TRBV18 and TRBJ1-1; 10 positions match TRBD1. After removal of 4 bases from V and 3 bases from J, the junction contained 8 bases not matched to a gene. The CDR3 runs to 16 residues. Germline CDR1 and CDR2: KGHSH and LQKENI. The CDR3 loop reads CASSHARQGAYTEAFF. The CDR3 DNA sequence: TGTGCCAGCTCACACGCTCGACAGGGGGCTTACACTGAAGCTTTCTTT.

The chain couples TRBV30 to TRBJ1-2; 8 nucleotides agree with TRBD1. This CDR3 is 14 amino acids long. Looked up from germline, CDR1 is GTSNPN and CDR2 is SVGIG (reference sequence). Germline trimming cut 3 bases from V and 7 bases from J; bases unmatched to any gene: 10. In nucleotides, the CDR3 is TGTGCCTGGAGCCAAACAGGGGGGTACGGTGGCTACACCTTC. Translation gives CAWSQTGGYGGYTF. Supplemented by reference TRBV30 and TRBJ1-2, the full variable domain reads SQTIHQWPATLVQPVGSPLSLECTVEGTSNPNLYWYRQAAGRGLQLLFYSVGIGQISSEVPQNLSASRPQDRQFILSSKKLLLSDSGFYLCAWSQTGGYGGYTFGSGTRLTVV.